Below, one T cell receptor beta chain is given with its context. No antigen is known for it. The PCR employed 60 Vbeta primers together with 13 Jbeta primers. Methods used by the authors: Later work found 80 million or so unique TCR beta chains, with roughly 11 million shared. The data were produced by immunoSEQ multiplex PCR, yet TCRdb's version contains in-frame clones alone and is incomplete. That table gives V, J and clone size, and the DNA gave D and trimming. The top ten hold approximately 1.5% of the sample, which has 150,000 to 200,000 clones, 79% seen once. The data were taken from a study of cytomegalovirus exposure and HLA in healthy donors. Findings and caveats of the study: Evidence from a later analysis indicated that most CMV-associated TCR beta chains looked HLA-restricted. TRBV6-2, TRBV6-3 and other indistinguishable V segments were excluded.

Germline CDR1 SGHKS, CDR2 YYEKEE (reference sequence). The length of the CDR3 is 11 residues. Deletions cut 2 bases from V and 6 bases from J, with 4 bases between. The TCR originated in a girl aged 10-17 years in good health and CMV-seropositive. The V gene is TRBV5-5, the J gene TRBJ2-3; D is uncertain. Material for sequencing was PBMCs. This chain's CDR3 is CASSLADTQYF. CDR3 DNA sequence: TGTGCCAGCAGCTTAGCGGATACGCAGTATTTT.